This entry lists 18 T cell receptor beta chains sequenced from one sample in a study of TIL therapy for anti-PD-1-resistant metastatic lung cancer. The immunoSEQ assay was v3. Clones were read by immunoSEQ multiplex PCR, and TCRdb kept only the in-frame ones, dropping some. The table lists more than 55,000 clones, roughly 77% of them singletons, with just under 3% in the top ten. As for time point: pre-treatment sample, taken before nivolumab and TIL therapy. The starting material was blood, obtained at baseline. The receptors originated from a person between 25 and 80 years old with non-small cell lung cancer.

The chain joins TRBV10-2 to TRBJ2-2, with TRBD2 identical over 8 bases. Unmatched junction bases numbered 9, after V lost 11 bases and J lost 4 bases. From germline, CDR1 is WSHSY and CDR2 SAAADI. The CDR3 covers 14 residues. The CDR3 sequence is CAAKGAGVTGELFF. The CDR3 coding sequence is TGCGCCGCGAAGGGAGCGGGGGTCACCGGGGAGCTGTTTTTT.

This clone occurred a few times. V usage is TRBV3-1 (or the pseudogene TRBV3-2) and J usage is TRBJ2-7; D uncertain. Germline-derived CDR1 and CDR2 are LGHDT and YNNKEL (reference sequence). V lost 4 bases and J lost 7, with 17 bases in between. CDR3 size: 14 residues. The CDR3 loop reads CASSRASVHGEQYF. DNA of the CDR3: TGTGCCAGCAGCCGAGCCAGCGTTCACGGAGAGCAGTACTTC.

The chain recombines TRBV12-3 or TRBV12-4 with TRBJ2-6; D gene ambiguous. The CDR3 has 13 amino acids. V dropped 3 bases and J dropped 4 bases, with 4 bases sitting between them. CDR3 region: CASSLGGANVLTF. Here the CDR3 DNA reads TGTGCCAGCAGTTTGGGAGGGGCCAACGTCCTGACTTTC.

In its sample, this clone was seen a few times. The chain joins TRBV2 to TRBJ1-5; D might be TRBD1 (6 bases). Trimming took off 7 bases at V and 1 base at J, with 11 bases between the two ends. The length of the CDR3 is 14 residues. The germline CDR1 and CDR2 sequences are SNHLY and FYNNEI. The CDR3 nucleotides read TGTGCCAGCACCCTCGACAGGAGCAATCAGCCCCAGCATTTT. Translating gives CASTLDRSNQPQHF. Together with reference TRBV2 and TRBJ1-5, the CDR3 gives the full variable domain: EPEVTQTPSHQVTQMGQEVILRCVPISNHLYFYWYRQILGQKVEFLVSFYNNEISEKSEIFDDQFSVERPDGSNFTLKIRSTKLEDSAMYFCASTLDRSNQPQHFGDGTRLSIL.

This chain joins TRBV6-2 or TRBV6-3 and TRBJ2-5; a weak D match, TRBD2 (5 bases). The CDR3 runs to 14 residues. Germline CDR1 is MNHEY and CDR2 is SVGEGT. Between the trimmed V and J ends, which lost 2 bases and 4 bases, there was a span of 11 bases. This CDR3 is CASSYRTDLETQYF. The CDR3 nucleotides read TGTGCCAGCAGTTACCGGACTGACCTAGAGACCCAGTACTTC.

The chain recombines TRBV6-5 with TRBJ1-6; D is undetermined. With 6 bases removed from V and 9 bases from J, the gap between germline ends came to 18 bases. Germline CDR1 is MNHEY and CDR2 is SVGAGI. The CDR3 contains 15 residues. The CDR3 DNA reads TGTGCCAGCAGCCGGTTTGTACCCTCAGGTTCACCCCTCCACTTT. This encodes CASSRFVPSGSPLHF.

The rearrangement uses TRBV27 and TRBJ2-3; TRBD2 aligns across 8 bases. V dropped 2 bases and J dropped 0; count of bases not matched to a gene: 10. The germline CDR1 and CDR2 sequences are MNHEY and SMNVEV (reference sequence). The CDR3 has 18 residues. For the CDR3, the DNA is TGTGCCAGCAGTTTAACCACCCCCCTAGCGGGTAGCACAGATACGCAGTATTTT. Amino acid sequence: CASSLTTPLAGSTDTQYF.

The rearrangement uses TRBV30 and TRBJ2-1; weak D call: TRBD2 (6 bases). CDR3 size: 13 residues. The germline V gene has CDR1 GTSNPN and CDR2 SVGIG (reference sequence). The germline V and J ends were trimmed by 3 bases and 8 bases, with 14 bases remaining between them. The CDR3 loop is CAWRIRGGYEQFF. The CDR3, as DNA: TGTGCCTGGAGGATCCGTGGAGGGTATGAGCAGTTCTTC.

The rearrangement links TRBV19 to TRBJ1-1; a weak D match, TRBD1 (5 bases). CDR1 is LNHDA and CDR2 is SQIVND in the germline V gene (reference sequence). The length of the CDR3 is 14 residues. The V end was cut by 11 bases, the J end by 1 base, with 17 bases between. CDR3 region: CARVLARGNTEAFF. The CDR3 region has the DNA TGTGCCCGTGTGTTAGCGAGGGGGAACACTGAAGCTTTCTTT.

This clone came up a few times. The chain joins TRBV11-3 to TRBJ1-1; 12 bases align to TRBD1. From germline, CDR1 is SGHNT and CDR2 YENEEA. The length of the CDR3 is 13 residues. The J segment lost 6 bases and the V segment lost 8 bases, leaving 4 bases of the junction unmatched. CDR3 in DNA: TGTGCCAGCCGGGGACAGGGGGCCGCTGAAGCTTTCTTT. This gives the protein CASRGQGAAEAFF.

The chain couples TRBV18 to TRBJ2-7, with D perhaps TRBD2 (6 bases). The germline V and J ends were trimmed by 5 bases and 2 bases, with 13 bases remaining between them. Germline V gene data show CDR1 as KGHSH and CDR2 as LQKENI. This CDR3 has 14 residues. CDR3: CASSARDSTYEQYF. The CDR3 region has the DNA TGTGCCAGCTCAGCTCGGGACTCCACCTACGAGCAGTACTTC.

The rearrangement joins TRBV6-4 to TRBJ2-1; TRBD2 matches 9 bases. CDR3 length: 15 amino acids. Germline CDR1 and CDR2: MRHNA and SNTAGT. J was trimmed by 7 bases and V by 2 bases; bases with no gene match: 6. This chain's CDR3 is CASSDGGGARNEQFF. The CDR3 bases are TGTGCCAGCAGTGACGGCGGGGGGGCCAGGAATGAGCAGTTCTTC.

The V and J genes are TRBV14 and TRBJ1-2, with D possibly matching TRBD1 (6 bases). V was pared by 4 bases and J by 5 bases, with 11 bases between. Germline V CDR1 and CDR2: SGHDN, FVKESK. The CDR3 extends over 13 amino acids. This CDR3 is CASSPGTSYGYTF. The DNA of the CDR3 is TGTGCCAGCAGCCCCGGGACATCATATGGCTACACCTTC.

The chain joins TRBV9 to TRBJ2-3; no clear D gene. Trimming shortened V by 0 bases and J by 4 bases, and 6 bases separated the two germline ends. Germline V gene sequence: CDR1 SGDLS, CDR2 YYNGEE. CDR3 length: 13 residues. Here the CDR3 DNA reads TGTGCCAGCAGCGTAGCTATCGCAGATACGCAGTATTTT. Residues: CASSVAIADTQYF.

The rearrangement joins TRBV2 to TRBJ1-1; 8 bases match TRBD1. Trimming removed 6 bases from V and 0 bases from J; junction bases left unmatched: 3. Germline V gene lookup returns CDR1 SNHLY and CDR2 FYNNEI. CDR3 length equals 14 residues. CDR3 nucleotides: TGTGCCAGCAGCAGACAGGGGATGAACACTGAAGCTTTCTTT. It specifies CASSRQGMNTEAFF.

Regarding this clone: At one of its ends the junction is not consistent with the germline gene, which may arise from a read error. The chain carries TRBV6-5 and TRBJ1-1; D remains unclear. The CDR3 runs to 13 residues. Germline assignment: CDR1 MNHEY and CDR2 SVGAGI. This CDR3 is CASTYSRLTEAFF. For the CDR3, the DNA is TGTGCCAGCACTTACTCGAGGTTGACTGAAGCTTTCTTT.

The chain joins TRBV5-1 to TRBJ2-5, with 8 bases that match TRBD2. The CDR3 sequence is 16 residues long. J gave up 2 bases and V 0 bases, and 6 bases lay outside the gene matches. The germline V gene has CDR1 SGHRS and CDR2 YFSETQ. Written as DNA, the CDR3 is TGCGCCAGCAGCTTGGTAGGCGCGGGGGGACAAGAGACCCAGTACTTC. This encodes CASSLVGAGGQETQYF.

This chain uses TRBV5-1 with TRBJ1-3; the match to TRBD1 covers 7 bases. V was clipped by 4 bases and J by 3 bases; unmatched bases: 4. From germline, CDR1 is SGHRS and CDR2 YFSETQ. The CDR3 has 14 residues. CDR3 residues: CASSITGDGNTIYF. As DNA, the CDR3 is TGCGCCAGCAGCATAACAGGGGATGGAAACACCATATATTTT.